Shown below are 8 T cell receptor beta chains from a single sample sequenced in a study of shared clonotypes between healthy human individuals. The data were produced by immunoSEQ multiplex PCR, yet TCRdb's version contains in-frame clones alone and is incomplete. The sample shows approximately 510,000 clones, roughly 78% of them seen only once. The sample comprised PBMCs. The receptors here all came from a woman in her thirties or forties in good health. Some clones in this sample may be carry-over from other donors' samples.

The chain recombines TRBV27 with TRBJ1-2; no clear D gene. This CDR3 region has 14 residues. V was trimmed by 3 bases and J by 5 bases, leaving 13 bases between them. The V gene's germline CDR1 is MNHEY and CDR2 SMNVEV (reference sequence). The CDR3 sequence: CASSLSPGSYGYTF. For the CDR3, the DNA is TGTGCCAGCAGTTTGAGCCCCGGGAGTTATGGCTACACCTTC.

V gene TRBV5-1 combines with J gene TRBJ2-7, with 8 bases aligning to TRBD2. Trimming removed 3 bases from V and 3 bases from J; junction bases left unmatched: 8. The CDR3 has 15 residues. Germline lookup yields CDR1 SGHRS and CDR2 YFSETQ. CDR3 DNA: TGCGCCAGCAGCTCCGGCGGGGGGATAATCTACGAGCAGTACTTC. This sequence encodes CASSSGGGIIYEQYF.

This clone was detected only a few times. The V gene is TRBV14, the J gene TRBJ1-2; a possible D gene is TRBD1 (6 bases). Germline loops: CDR1 SGHDN, CDR2 FVKESK. The V end was cut by 1 base, the J end by 2 bases, with 11 bases between. This CDR3 spans 15 amino acids. CDR3 sequence: CASSQVQGWNYGYTF. As DNA, the CDR3 is TGTGCCAGCAGCCAAGTTCAGGGGTGGAACTATGGCTACACCTTC.

This chain links TRBV19 with TRBJ2-7; 7 bases map to TRBD1. This CDR3 contains 15 residues. Trimming took 3 bases from V and 3 from J; bases not matched to a gene: 8. Looked up from germline, CDR1 is LNHDA and CDR2 is SQIVND (reference sequence). CDR3 bases: TGTGCCAGTAGTATTCGACAGGGTCCATTCTACGAGCAGTACTTC. Protein sequence: CASSIRQGPFYEQYF.

This chain connects TRBV18 to TRBJ2-3, with D unclear. V dropped 3 bases and J dropped 0 bases, with 7 bases sitting between them. Germline-derived CDR1 and CDR2 are KGHSH and LQKENI. CDR3 length: 14 amino acids. This CDR3 reads CASSPLSSTDTQYF. CDR3 coding DNA: TGTGCCAGCTCACCCCTCTCTAGCACAGATACGCAGTATTTT. The whole variable domain, filled in from reference TRBV18 and TRBJ2-3, reads NAGVMQNPRHLVRRRGQEARLRCSPMKGHSHVYWYRQLPEEGLKFMVYLQKENIIDESGMPKERFSAEFPKEGPSILRIQQVVRGDSAAYFCASSPLSSTDTQYFGPGTRLTVL.

The chain links TRBV19 to TRBJ2-1, with a tentative D call TRBD2 (6 bases). CDR3 length: 14 amino acids. Trimming cost V 3 bases and J 5 bases, with 11 bases left between them. The V gene's germline CDR1 is LNHDA and CDR2 SQIVND (reference sequence). CDR3 region: CASSIGTYNNEQFF. CDR3 sequence (DNA): TGTGCCAGTAGTATTGGGACTTACAACAATGAGCAGTTCTTC.

The CDR3 is CASKVADQETQYF. CDR3 bases: TGTGCCAGCAAGGTAGCGGACCAAGAGACCCAGTACTTC. V is TRBV6-5 and J is TRBJ2-5; the D gene is possibly TRBD2 (6 bases). The CDR3 is 13 residues long. CDR1 is MNHEY and CDR2 is SVGAGI in the germline V gene. The V end was cut by 7 bases, the J end by 0 bases, with 9 bases between.

The chain is built from TRBV10-3 and TRBJ2-5, with 7 positions matching TRBD1. This CDR3 is 14 amino acids long. The trim removed 6 bases at V and 5 bases at J, leaving 9 bases unmatched. CDR1 is ENHRY, CDR2 SYGVKD, per germline. The CDR3 sequence is CAIRSDTGAETQYF. The CDR3 region has the DNA TGTGCCATCAGATCGGACACAGGGGCCGAGACCCAGTACTTC.